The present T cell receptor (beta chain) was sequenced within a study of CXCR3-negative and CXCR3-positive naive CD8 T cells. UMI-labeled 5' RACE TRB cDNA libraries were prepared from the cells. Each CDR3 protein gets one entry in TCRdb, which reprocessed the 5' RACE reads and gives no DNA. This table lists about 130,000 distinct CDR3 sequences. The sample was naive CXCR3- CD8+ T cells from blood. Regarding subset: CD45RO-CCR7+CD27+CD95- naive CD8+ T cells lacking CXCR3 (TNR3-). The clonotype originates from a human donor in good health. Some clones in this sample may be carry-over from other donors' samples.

CDR3 sequence reads: CASKGLVHEQYF. The chain is built from TRBV10-2 and TRBJ2-7; TCRdb outputs TRBD2, but without DNA this stays unchecked. CDR3 size: 12 residues. Germline lookup yields CDR1 WSHSY and CDR2 SAAADI.